The 20 T cell receptor beta chains reported below all come from one sample, sequenced in a study of neoadjuvant anti-PD-1 for oral cavity cancer. TCRdb's copy holds only in-frame clones and misses some; the assay was immunoSEQ multiplex PCR. Of under 20,000 clones in the sample, over 65% were seen once. The material was PBMCs, obtained before nivolumab (anti-PD-1) treatment. The receptors originated from a person aged 40 to 85 with oral cavity squamous cell carcinoma.

The rearrangement uses TRBV6-5 and TRBJ2-5; 10 bases line up with TRBD2. J lost 4 bases, V lost 2 bases, and 7 bases had no gene match. The CDR3 spans 16 residues. Germline CDR1 reads MNHEY; CDR2 reads SVGAGI. This CDR3 is CASSYPASGSGETQYF. The CDR3 DNA is TGTGCCAGCAGTTACCCCGCTAGCGGGAGCGGAGAGACCCAGTACTTC.

The gene calls are TRBV2 and TRBJ2-2; possible D gene TRBD1, 6 bases. This CDR3 has 13 amino acids. Germline lookup yields CDR1 SNHLY and CDR2 FYNNEI. The V gene lost 7 bases and the J gene lost 4 bases, with 10 bases spanning the gap. The chain's CDR3 is CASTDRPTGELFF. The CDR3 bases are TGTGCCAGCACCGACAGGCCCACCGGGGAGCTGTTTTTT.

V and J are TRBV9 and TRBJ1-4; 11 bases fit TRBD1. After removal of 3 bases from V and 6 bases from J, the junction contained 4 bases not matched to a gene. CDR3 length equals 15 residues. The germline CDR1 and CDR2 sequences are SGDLS and YYNGEE. CDR3 coding DNA: TGTGCCAGCAGCGCCCCGGGACAGGGGGATGAAAAACTGTTTTTT. This codes for CASSAPGQGDEKLFF.

This clone was found a few times. The chain carries TRBV7-2 and TRBJ2-1, with 7 bases aligning to TRBD2. Trimming at V came to 7 bases and at J to 3 bases, leaving 6 bases not matched to a gene. CDR1 and CDR2 (germline): SGHTA, FQGNSA. This CDR3 has 14 residues. The CDR3, as DNA: TGTGCCAGCAAGCTAGCGGTATACTACAATGAGCAGTTCTTC. Protein sequence: CASKLAVYYNEQFF.

The V call is TRBV28, the J call TRBJ1-4; a possible D gene is TRBD1 (6 bases). Germline V lookup: CDR1 MDHEN, CDR2 SYDVKM. The CDR3 is 15 amino acids. The V end was cut by 6 bases, the J end by 8 bases, with 19 bases between. Here the CDR3 reads CASRPTGALREKLFF. The CDR3 DNA is TGTGCCAGCAGACCCACGGGGGCCCTGCGGGAAAAACTGTTTTTT.

This clone qualifies as medium-sized. The chain carries TRBV28 and TRBJ2-5; 10 nucleotides line up with TRBD2. Trimming removed 7 bases from V and 7 bases from J; junction bases left unmatched: 15. Germline V gene sequence: CDR1 MDHEN, CDR2 SYDVKM. The CDR3 has 16 residues. CDR3 protein: CASTLGAASGSRTQYF. In nucleotides, the CDR3 is TGTGCCAGCACCCTGGGGGCGGCTAGCGGGAGTAGGACCCAGTACTTC.

The chain has TRBV11-3 and TRBJ2-2, with 7 bases that match TRBD1. V shed 3 bases, J shed 5 bases, and the junction held 9 bases outside the gene matches. This CDR3 region has 16 residues. The germline V gene has CDR1 SGHNT and CDR2 YENEEA. The CDR3 sequence is CASSLAGQDKTGELFF. The CDR3 DNA reads as TGTGCCAGCAGCTTGGCTGGACAGGACAAGACCGGGGAGCTGTTTTTT.

This clone was recorded once. The chain is built from TRBV29-1 and TRBJ1-2; tentative D call: TRBD1 (5 bases). The ends were cut back, 3 bases at V and 3 bases at J, with 14 bases in the middle. The CDR3 is 14 residues long. Per germline, CDR1 SQVTM and CDR2 ANQGSEA. DNA of the CDR3: TGCAGCGTTGATGAGGCAGGGTTGGACTATGGCTACACCTTC. As protein: CSVDEAGLDYGYTF.

This chain uses TRBV6-5 with TRBJ2-1, with 10 positions matching TRBD2. The V segment lost 0 bases and the J segment 6 bases; nucleotides outside the gene matches: 2. Germline lookup yields CDR1 MNHEY and CDR2 SVGAGI. This CDR3 has 15 residues. CDR3 sequence (DNA): TGTGCCAGCAGTTACTCGTCTAGCGGGGGCAATGAGCAGTTCTTC. It specifies CASSYSSSGGNEQFF.

The chain is built from TRBV6-6 and TRBJ2-3, with 8 nucleotides matching TRBD2. Trimming cost V 5 bases and J 4 bases; bases outside gene matches: 5. CDR1 is MNHNY and CDR2 is SVGAGI in the germline V gene (reference sequence). This CDR3 has 14 amino acids. CDR3 bases: TGTGCCAGCAGTGGGCGGGGGGAGCCAGATACGCAGTATTTT. Translation gives CASSGRGEPDTQYF.

This clone occurred a few times. The chain is built from TRBV6-6 and TRBJ2-2, with D perhaps TRBD1 or TRBD2 (5 bases each). Trimming stripped 8 bases from V and 1 base from J, with 8 bases between. CDR1 is MNHNY, CDR2 SVGAGI, per germline (reference sequence). This CDR3 contains 13 residues. CDR3 in DNA: TGTGCCAGCGAGGGGCGGAACACCGGGGAGCTGTTTTTT. Its translation: CASEGRNTGELFF.

Written as DNA, the CDR3 is TGTGCCAGCAGCTTAGCCAGCGGACGCACAGATACGCAGTATTTT. It translates to CASSLASGRTDTQYF. The rearrangement joins TRBV11-3 to TRBJ2-3; D is perhaps TRBD2 (5 bases). Germline V CDR1 and CDR2: SGHNT, YENEEA. The CDR3 covers 15 residues. Trimming removed 1 base at V and 1 base at J, with 9 bases between.

V gene TRBV10-3 combines with J gene TRBJ2-5; no firm D call. This CDR3 spans 13 amino acids. The germline gives CDR1 ENHRY, CDR2 SYGVKD. V was cut by 2 bases and J by 2 bases, with 6 bases left in between. The CDR3 here is CAISEGIQETQYF. CDR3 in DNA: TGTGCCATCAGTGAGGGCATTCAAGAGACCCAGTACTTC.

V is TRBV29-1 and J is TRBJ2-3, with 7 bases that match TRBD2. Germline lookup yields CDR1 SQVTM and CDR2 ANQGSEA. The CDR3 sequence is 13 residues long. Unmatched junction bases numbered 3, after V lost 3 bases and J lost 3 bases. The CDR3 bases are TGCAGCGTTGATGATAGCGGGACAGATACGCAGTATTTT. This codes for CSVDDSGTDTQYF.

Regarding this clone: Other nucleotide sequences from this sample produce the same CDR3. The chain joins TRBV5-6 to TRBJ2-5; D unresolved. Germline loops: CDR1 SGHDT, CDR2 YYEEEE. The CDR3 has 13 amino acids. Between the trimmed V and J ends, which lost 0 bases and 3 bases, there was a span of 6 bases. This chain's CDR3 is CASSLDRKETQYF. The CDR3 bases are TGTGCCAGCAGCTTGGACAGAAAAGAGACCCAGTACTTC.

This clone has just a few counts. The J gene is TRBJ1-3, the V gene TRBV2; the D gene is possibly TRBD1 (6 bases). Deletions cut 5 bases from V and 4 bases from J, with 12 bases between. The CDR3 is 14 amino acids. CDR1 is SNHLY, CDR2 FYNNEI, per germline. CDR3 bases: TGTGCCAGCAGTCTAGCAGGGGACGGAAACACCATATATTTT. Protein sequence: CASSLAGDGNTIYF.

As DNA, the CDR3 is TGTGCCAGCAGCGTAGGTCGGACAGGGGGCACCGGGGAGCTGTTTTTT. Translation gives CASSVGRTGGTGELFF. The chain links TRBV9 to TRBJ2-2; 10 nucleotides align to TRBD1. Trimming removed 0 bases from V and 4 bases from J; junction bases left unmatched: 3. Germline CDR1 reads SGDLS; CDR2 reads YYNGEE. The CDR3 spans 16 residues.

V usage is TRBV9 and J usage is TRBJ2-2; 7 bases fit TRBD2. The germline V gene encodes CDR1 SGDLS and CDR2 YYNGEE. This CDR3 has 16 amino acids. V lost 4 bases, J lost 2 bases, and 8 bases stayed unmatched. The CDR3 is CASSPQSSGNTGELFF. The CDR3 nucleotides read TGTGCCAGCAGCCCACAATCTAGCGGAAACACCGGGGAGCTGTTTTTT.

This chain links TRBV25-1 with TRBJ1-1, with unresolved D. Germline assignment: CDR1 MGHDK and CDR2 SYGVNS. V was pared by 2 bases and J by 0 bases, with 4 bases between. CDR3 length: 13 amino acids. The CDR3 sequence is CASSERVNTEAFF. As DNA, the CDR3 is TGTGCCAGCAGTGAAAGGGTGAACACTGAAGCTTTCTTT. Full variable domain (missing parts from reference TRBV25-1 and TRBJ1-1): EADIYQTPRYLVIGTGKKITLECSQTMGHDKMYWYQQDPGMELHLIHYSYGVNSTEKGDLSSESTVSRIRTEHFPLTLESARPSHTSQYLCASSERVNTEAFFGQGTRLTVV.

The chain links TRBV15 to TRBJ2-7; possibly TRBD1 for D (6 bases). In germline, CDR1 is LNHNV, CDR2 YYDKDF (reference sequence). The length of the CDR3 is 13 residues. Trimming cost V 6 bases and J 7 bases, with 16 bases left between them. The CDR3: CATRLQGSSEQYF. The DNA of the CDR3 is TGTGCCACCAGACTTCAGGGGAGCTCGGAGCAGTACTTC.